This record looks at one T cell receptor (beta chain) sequence and its context. This sample is part of a study of blood T cell repertoires in COVID-19. There are 15 residues in the CDR3. V was cut by 5 bases and J by 4 bases, with 15 bases left in between. CDR1 and CDR2 (germline): LGHDT, YNNKEL (reference sequence). Participants' own reports of clinical history determined their cohort assignment. Exposed participants encountered a COVID-19 case during the 2 weeks preceding study entry. As handled by the study authors: Researchers report that nucleated cell counts were estimated from reference gene primer amplification. Clones were sequenced by immunoSEQ multiplex PCR, and TCRdb holds only the in-frame ones, with some missing. That table is the source of V, J and clone size, and D and trimming were worked out from the DNA. The sample lists 110,000 to 150,000 clones; about 80% were seen once.

This clonotype was sampled from a woman between 18 and 29 years old who had been exposed to COVID-19. This chain uses TRBV3-1 (or the pseudogene TRBV3-2) with TRBJ2-1; D gene unclear. Material: PBMCs or T cells enriched from blood (not recorded which). The CDR3, as DNA: TGTGCCAGCAGCTTCCGATCCTCCCAGTACAATGAGCAGTTCTTC. The encoded protein is CASSFRSSQYNEQFF.